These T cell receptor beta chains were read from a single sample in a study of response to subunit inactivated influenza vaccine. Using its own MiXCR run on the RT-PCR reads, TCRdb lists one record per CDR3 protein. The sample gives some 640,000 distinct CDR3 sequences, about 15% of which show up once; 6% to 7% is in the top ten. The sequencing here drew on PBMCs from blood, taken 14 to 15 days before vaccination. The source is a man between 45 and 60 years old who received an inactivated influenza vaccine. Both conserved end residues are trimmed from each CDR3. The D gene is left open where the match is weak.

CDR3,D,J,V
ASRPSYNEQF,NA,TRBJ2-1,TRBV12-3/TRBV12-4
ASSQDLGGGYNEQF,TRBD2,TRBJ2-1,TRBV14
ASSLAATQGAQY,NA,TRBJ2-3,TRBV7-2
ASSLMGTGETQY,TRBD1,TRBJ2-5,TRBV11-2
ASSLLPDRGSDTQY,TRBD1,TRBJ2-3,TRBV5-1
SASRGSNEQF,NA,TRBJ2-1,TRBV20-1
SARMRGSRSNQPQH,NA,TRBJ1-5,TRBV20-1
AISEPGLADYEQY,TRBD2,TRBJ2-7,TRBV10-3
ASRRGQSLAKNIQY,TRBD1,TRBJ2-4,TRBV6-2/TRBV6-3
ASHIQGEQPQH,NA,TRBJ1-5,TRBV6-1
SAWAGRGQQPQH,TRBD1,TRBJ1-5,TRBV20-1
ASSLGSPKTQY,NA,TRBJ2-5,TRBV5-4
ASSLEGGVWDEQY,TRBD1,TRBJ2-7,TRBV5-1
AISEGTSGRIDTQY,TRBD2,TRBJ2-3,TRBV10-3
SADPGLGAYNEQF,NA,TRBJ2-1,TRBV20-1
ASGGGSGRLGAYNEQF,NA,TRBJ2-1,TRBV6-1
SARPLGLAVTYEQY,TRBD2,TRBJ2-7,TRBV20-1
ASSQAGQGVSPLH,TRBD1,TRBJ1-6,TRBV4-1
ASSVWDAGELF,NA,TRBJ2-2,TRBV19
ASSLDRSGPEETQY,NA,TRBJ2-5,TRBV7-2
SASVGGSGANVLT,NA,TRBJ2-6,TRBV20-1
ASSLLAAPYNEQF,TRBD2,TRBJ2-1,TRBV5-6
ASSHGTALAYNEQF,NA,TRBJ2-1,TRBV6-5
ASSTYRGRTEKLF,TRBD1,TRBJ1-4,TRBV27
ASTPSLGTDTQY,NA,TRBJ2-3,TRBV6-1
ASSSRTYSPLH,NA,TRBJ1-6,TRBV7-2
SVRRDVSSYNEQF,NA,TRBJ2-1,TRBV29-1
ASSGGQAKITGELF,TRBD1,TRBJ2-2,TRBV12-3/TRBV12-4
ASSRDGVYEQY,NA,TRBJ2-7,TRBV6-2/TRBV6-3
AIRTSGAYEQY,TRBD2,TRBJ2-7,TRBV6-2/TRBV6-3
SARGVQGYQETQY,NA,TRBJ2-5,TRBV20-1
ASRLGQANTEAF,TRBD1,TRBJ1-1,TRBV28
ASSQDREAFTEAF,NA,TRBJ1-1,TRBV4-2
ASRLIGGAVSGANVLT,NA,TRBJ2-6,TRBV4-2
ASSYSGTGRNEQF,TRBD1,TRBJ2-1,TRBV6-5
AWAIRGPGQPQH,TRBD1,TRBJ1-5,TRBV30
ASSWFGGTYEQY,NA,TRBJ2-7,TRBV6-5
ASSATGVLTDTQY,TRBD1,TRBJ2-3,TRBV5-1
AAPQVSGSYNEQF,NA,TRBJ2-1,TRBV7-2
ASSATSASSYEQY,TRBD2,TRBJ2-7,TRBV25-1
ASSQDISVYEQY,NA,TRBJ2-7,TRBV4-2
ASSHRGRSYNEQF,NA,TRBJ2-1,TRBV3-1
ASSFQRQWGSSPLH,NA,TRBJ1-6,TRBV12-3/TRBV12-4
ASSLGRGGIYEQY,TRBD2,TRBJ2-7,TRBV7-2
ATSDPGTSGRNEQF,TRBD2,TRBJ2-1,TRBV24-1
SVEDRTRELAKNIQY,NA,TRBJ2-4,TRBV29-1
SARAGANTDTQY,NA,TRBJ2-3,TRBV20-1
AWTRGGNEKLF,NA,TRBJ1-4,TRBV30
ASSYGGGGTDTQY,NA,TRBJ2-3,TRBV6-5
ASSQVKGRVPDTQY,NA,TRBJ2-3,TRBV4-3
ASTTGDPYEQY,TRBD1,TRBJ2-7,TRBV5-6
ASSPTGGFPDTQY,NA,TRBJ2-3,TRBV7-3
ASSFEGAFGYT,TRBD1,TRBJ1-2,TRBV5-1
ASITGASGDTQY,TRBD1,TRBJ2-3,TRBV28